One and the same sample provided the 3 T cell receptor beta chains below, sequenced in a study of cytomegalovirus exposure and HLA in healthy donors (dated by TCRdb to 2016 to 2017). Receptors were amplified or captured by the immunoSEQ multiplex PCR assay. Drawn from immuneACCESS, this table holds only the in-frame rearrangements with V and J called that TCRdb kept. Clones are partly lost; checked studies trace under half to an unresolved V gene and leave the rest unexplained. This sample holds 97,000 or so clones; roughly nine tenths were observed only once. The ten largest make up approximately 5.8% of the sample. Sequenced: PBMCs. Receptors originate from a man aged 18-30 years in good health and CMV-seropositive.

This clone was counted only a few times. The J gene is TRBJ1-5, the V gene TRBV19, with a tentative D call TRBD1 (6 bases). V was cut by 1 base and J by 0 bases, with 7 bases left in between. Germline-derived CDR1 and CDR2 are LNHDA and SQIVND (reference sequence). CDR3 length equals 15 residues. The CDR3 DNA follows: TGTGCCAGTAGTATAGGGACAGATAGCAATCAGCCCCAGCATTTT. Protein product: CASSIGTDSNQPQHF.

This clone was observed a handful of times. The chain links TRBV4-3 to TRBJ1-5, with D perhaps TRBD1 (5 bases). V was clipped by 1 base and J by 5 bases, with 9 bases between them. From germline, CDR1 is LGHNA and CDR2 YSLEER. The CDR3 spans 14 residues. The chain's CDR3 is CASSQGQSDQPQHF. The CDR3 DNA follows: TGCGCCAGCAGCCAAGGACAGAGCGATCAGCCCCAGCATTTT.

This clone came up a few times. This chain joins TRBV5-1 and TRBJ2-1; D may be TRBD1 (5 bases). The CDR3 is 14 amino acids. Trimming stripped 1 base from V and 4 bases from J, with 9 bases between. CDR1 is SGHRS and CDR2 is YFSETQ in the germline V gene. This CDR3 is CASSLLAGYNEQFF. Written as DNA, the CDR3 is TGCGCCAGCAGCTTGTTAGCAGGGTACAATGAGCAGTTCTTC. Looking up the rest from reference TRBV5-1 and TRBJ2-1 gives the full variable domain: KAGVTQTPRYLIKTRGQQVTLSCSPISGHRSVSWYQQTPGQGLQFLFEYFSETQRNKGNFPGRFSGRQFSNSRSEMNVSTLELGDSALYLCASSLLAGYNEQFFGPGTRLTVL.